Below are 14 T cell receptor beta chains sequenced from a single sample in a study of cytomegalovirus exposure and HLA in healthy donors. Libraries were prepared by immunoSEQ multiplex PCR; TCRdb keeps only in-frame clonotypes and omits some of them. Of fewer than 150,000 clones listed, 85% to 90% were seen once; the top ten hold around 10%. Sequences were obtained from PBMCs. Source of these receptors: a man between 18 and 29 years old in good health and CMV-seropositive.

The V and J genes are TRBV14 and TRBJ2-7; 7 bases agree with TRBD1. J gave up 3 bases and V 1 base, and 6 bases lay outside the gene matches. The CDR3 spans 15 residues. Germline V gives CDR1 SGHDN, CDR2 FVKESK. Here the CDR3 reads CASSQVGTESYEQYF. DNA for the CDR3: TGTGCCAGCAGCCAAGTCGGGACAGAAAGCTACGAGCAGTACTTC. Full variable domain (rest looked up from reference TRBV14 and TRBJ2-7): EAGVTQFPSHSVIEKGQTVTLRCDPISGHDNLYWYRRVMGKEIKFLLHFVKESKQDESGMPNNRFLAERTGGTYSTLKVQPAELEDSGVYFCASSQVGTESYEQYFGPGTRLTVT.

In DNA, the CDR3 is TGTGCCAGCAGCTTCGGACAGAGGGCGTTGGAGACCCAGTACTTC. It specifies CASSFGQRALETQYF. The chain links TRBV27 to TRBJ2-5; a possible D gene is TRBD1 (6 bases). The CDR3 is 15 residues long. The V end was cut by 6 bases, the J end by 5 bases, with 19 bases between. Germline V lookup: CDR1 MNHEY, CDR2 SMNVEV (reference sequence).

V and J are TRBV4-1 and TRBJ2-1; no reliable D call. This CDR3 is 14 amino acids long. The germline V gene has CDR1 MGHRA and CDR2 YSYEKL. V was cut by 3 bases and J by 8 bases, with 14 bases left in between. The CDR3 sequence: CASSQTLVGDEQFF. The CDR3 DNA sequence: TGCGCCAGCAGCCAGACGCTGGTGGGCGATGAGCAGTTCTTC.

The count of this clone is one. This chain uses TRBV7-9 with TRBJ2-1, with a tentative D call TRBD2 (6 bases). Trimming shortened V by 1 base and J by 12 bases, and 19 bases separated the two germline ends. Germline loops: CDR1 SEHNR, CDR2 FQNEAQ (reference sequence). This CDR3 region has 15 residues. The CDR3 DNA reads TGTGCCAGCAGCTTAGACGGACTACAAGCGCGCGGGCAGTTCTTC. Protein product: CASSLDGLQARGQFF. The full variable domain, with the rest looked up from reference TRBV7-9 and TRBJ2-1, is DTGVSQNPRHKITKRGQNVTFRCDPISEHNRLYWYRQTLGQGPEFLTYFQNEAQLEKSRLLSDRFSAERPKGSFSTLEIQRTEQGDSAMYLCASSLDGLQARGQFFGPGTRLTVL.

This clone has only a few counts. The V and J genes are TRBV5-1 and TRBJ2-7; D gene unclear. Germline V gene sequence: CDR1 SGHRS, CDR2 YFSETQ. This CDR3 is 11 amino acids long. Trimming removed 3 bases at V and 4 bases at J, with 5 bases between. The CDR3: CASSSTYEQYF. The CDR3 DNA follows: TGCGCCAGCAGCTCGACTTACGAGCAGTACTTC.

The V call is TRBV9, the J call TRBJ2-1; TRBD2 is a possible D gene (7 bases). Germline V gives CDR1 SGDLS, CDR2 YYNGEE. Trimming took 7 bases from V and 4 from J, leaving 15 bases between them. The CDR3 length is 14 residues. The DNA of the CDR3 is TGTGCCAGCGGGGGGGCACCTACTTACAATGAGCAGTTCTTC. Translating it yields CASGGAPTYNEQFF.

This clone was counted only a few times. The V gene is TRBV5-1, the J gene TRBJ1-1; D is uncertain. Per the germline V gene, CDR1 is SGHRS and CDR2 is YFSETQ. There are 12 residues in the CDR3. V lost 3 bases and J 5 bases, leaving 8 bases between the germline ends. CDR3 residues: CASSSSETEAFF. The CDR3, as DNA: TGCGCCAGCAGCTCTTCGGAGACTGAAGCTTTCTTT.

The rearrangement uses TRBV5-1 and TRBJ2-3; D uncertain. CDR1 and CDR2 (germline): SGHRS, YFSETQ. This CDR3 is 12 amino acids long. V was cut by 4 bases and J by 5 bases, with 8 bases left in between. The CDR3: CASSKHEDTQYF. CDR3 in DNA: TGCGCCAGCAGCAAACACGAAGATACGCAGTATTTT.

The V call is TRBV2, the J call TRBJ1-5; no reliable D call. This CDR3 spans 15 amino acids. Germline-derived CDR1 and CDR2 are SNHLY and FYNNEI. With 1 base removed from V and 0 bases from J, the gap between germline ends came to 7 bases. CDR3 in amino acids: CASSEGHYSNQPQHF. The CDR3 region has the DNA TGTGCCAGCAGTGAAGGGCACTATAGCAATCAGCCCCAGCATTTT.

The chain is built from TRBV18 and TRBJ2-1, with 9 bases aligning to TRBD2. V shed 3 bases, J shed 7 bases, and the junction held 7 bases outside the gene matches. Germline CDR1 KGHSH, CDR2 LQKENI. This CDR3 spans 15 amino acids. The CDR3 region is CASSPVRLADNEQFF. The CDR3 DNA reads as TGTGCCAGCTCACCGGTCCGACTAGCGGATAATGAGCAGTTCTTC.

The V gene is TRBV6-5, the J gene TRBJ2-1; 13 bases are a match to TRBD2. With V trimmed by 5 bases and J by 4 bases, 2 bases remained unmatched. The CDR3 spans 15 residues. Germline CDR1 is MNHEY and CDR2 is SVGAGI. The CDR3 DNA follows: TGTGCCAGCAGTAAGACTAGCGGGGGGTACAATGAGCAGTTCTTC. As protein: CASSKTSGGYNEQFF.

The chain links TRBV6-6 to TRBJ1-1; TRBD1 is a possible D gene (6 bases). Trimming took off 2 bases at V and 7 bases at J, with 14 bases between the two ends. The V gene's germline CDR1 is MNHNY and CDR2 SVGAGI (reference sequence). The CDR3 runs to 14 residues. The CDR3 protein is CASSYDRPPHEAFF. For the CDR3, the DNA is TGTGCCAGCAGTTACGACAGGCCGCCACATGAAGCTTTCTTT.

This chain uses TRBV9 with TRBJ1-2, with D possibly matching TRBD1 (6 bases). The CDR3 is 15 residues long. The germline gives CDR1 SGDLS, CDR2 YYNGEE. Trimming removed 6 bases at V and 5 bases at J, with 20 bases between. The CDR3 DNA reads as TGTGCCAGCACCCGGGGGGGGGCCAACGAATATGGCTACACCTTC. It codes for CASTRGGANEYGYTF.

The V and J genes are TRBV6-1 and TRBJ2-3; a possible D gene is TRBD1 (6 bases). From germline, CDR1 is MNHNS and CDR2 SASEGT. The ends were cut back, 2 bases at V and 6 bases at J, with 9 bases in the middle. This CDR3 region has 13 residues. The CDR3 DNA reads as TGTGCCAGCAGTGAAAACAGGGAGGATACGCAGTATTTT. Encoded protein: CASSENREDTQYF.